The present entry profiles one T cell receptor (beta chain) with its context. Its antigen is not identified. TCR cDNA, made by 5'RACE template switching, carried an added universal primer site and UMIs. TCRdb itself ran the 5' RACE reads through MiXCR, one entry per CDR3 protein. The data hold tens of thousands of distinct CDR3 sequences, with around 7% observed a single time. These data are taken from a study of T cells after yellow fever vaccination. About the research overall: Preparation of the low-cell-number fractions used SMART-Seq v4 Ultra Low Input. Broader study findings: The study re-detected most primary-vaccination clones after the booster (approximately 97% CD4, around 89% CD8).

The material sequenced was CD8+ T cells sorted from PBMCs, taken roughly 46 days after the first yellow fever vaccination. The source of this sequence is a man aged 18 to 29 who received the YFV17D yellow fever vaccine.

The CDR3 DNA reads TGCGCCAGCAGCCAAATGGGGCTAGGCTATGGCTACACCTTC. Protein product: CASSQMGLGYGYTF. The gene calls are TRBV4-1 and TRBJ1-2; D perhaps matches TRBD1 (5 bases). The CDR3 has 14 residues. V lost 2 bases, J lost 4 bases, and 11 bases lay in between. CDR1 is MGHRA, CDR2 YSYEKL, per germline.